This T cell receptor (beta chain) was observed in a study of shared clonotypes between healthy human individuals. Study overall: Three plates were used per donor for CD4 naive, three for CD4 memory, two for CD8 naive and one for CD8 memory.

The deep-level immunoSEQ assay was used. Using immunoSEQ multiplex PCR, the repertoire was profiled, and TCRdb retains in-frame clones only, with some absent. The sample records about 1.9 million clones, around 95% being singletons. This clone has only a few counts. Antigen: not known. In the naive CD8 group, cells lacked CD45RO and were positively selected for CCR7, so terminally differentiated effector memory CD45RA+ cells were left out. Study-level results: Memory subsets had estimated richness that was generally smaller than that of naive subsets. Non-shared clonotypes showed lower generation probabilities than clonotypes common to all four donors.

V lost 2 bases to trimming and J lost 4 bases, with 8 bases between them. The CDR3 totals 12 residues. CDR1 is GTSNPN, CDR2 SVGIG, per germline (reference sequence). This sequence originates from a man younger than 30 in good health. Some clones in this sample may be carry-over from other donors' samples. V gene TRBV30 combines with J gene TRBJ1-1; D uncertain. Sequences were obtained from naive CD8+ T cells from PBMCs. The CDR3 is CAWSLGSTEAFF. CDR3 coding DNA: TGTGCCTGGAGTTTGGGCAGCACTGAAGCTTTCTTT.